The TCR beta chain under discussion was sequenced for a study of shared clonotypes between healthy human individuals. TCRdb's copy holds only in-frame clones and misses some; the assay was immunoSEQ multiplex PCR. The sample carries hundreds of thousands of clones, just over 75% recorded once. V shed 1 base and J shed 3 bases, with 6 bases lying between them. CDR1 and CDR2 (germline): KGHSH, LQKENI. The CDR3 contains 13 residues. The chain has TRBV18 and TRBJ1-1; D unclear. This clonotype was obtained from a woman in her forties in good health. Some clones in this sample may be carry-over from other donors' samples. Source material: PBMCs. CDR3 nucleotide sequence: TGTGCCAGCTCACCACGGAGTGACACTGAAGCTTTCTTT. Translating it yields CASSPRSDTEAFF.